The sequence of this T cell receptor beta chain was determined in a study of T-cell reconstitution after alpha-beta-depleted transplantation in children. Points from the study as a whole: Some patients owed their high day-60 TCRbeta diversity to surviving recipient T cells and thymic progenitors. T-cell numbers and diversity, one year after transplant, stemmed largely from T cells that were newly produced. Two months or so post-transplant, alpha-beta T cells reportedly derived from several hundred expanded graft clones.

Germline assignment: CDR1 SGHTA and CDR2 FQGTGA. Unmatched junction bases numbered 3, after V lost 6 bases and J lost 6 bases. This CDR3 has 13 amino acids. The authors prepared the TCRbeta library with unique molecular identifiers. TCRdb analysed the PCR reads with MiXCR anew, one entry per CDR3 protein. The data hold about 300,000 distinct CDR3 sequences, with around 10% observed a single time. This clonotype was seen at least ten times. The antigen is not known. The TCR was taken from a boy younger than two with acute myeloid leukemia, due to receive a stem cell transplant. Sequenced material: PBMCs, taken before TCRalphabeta/CD19-depleted stem cell transplant. The V and J genes are TRBV7-3 and TRBJ2-1; 9 bases agree with TRBD2. The CDR3 DNA follows: TGTGCCAGCAGGGATAGCGGGAGCAATGAGCAGTTCTTC. This codes for CASRDSGSNEQFF.